The entry that follows covers one T cell receptor (beta chain) sequence. Its antigen is unknown. The CDR3 does not end in the conserved phenylalanine or tryptophan, so this is likely a read error. Because the CDR3's place on the DNA is in doubt, the DNA is left out and the CDR3 is given as listed by TCRdb. The source of the sample is a study of CD8+CD57+ T cells in acquired aplastic anemia. Study context: Sorted CD4+ and CD8+ cells yielded roughly 3.1 ug of DNA on average. Roughly 10.8 million reads were obtained on average for healthy donor CD4+ cells. Study-level findings and limits: Fewer than 35 sequences, all CD8+ CDR3, were shared between patients and controls.

TCR beta VDJ and CDR3 profiles were obtained from a genomic DNA template. In TCRdb, the reads were re-called with MiXCR into one record per CDR3 protein. Counted here are about 400,000 distinct CDR3 sequences, 65% to 80% occurring once; the ten biggest clones make up 3.5% to 4.5%. The CDR3 contains 9 residues when both ends are counted. Germline CDR1 is DFQATT and CDR2 is SNEGSKA (reference sequence). Sequencing was performed on sorted CD4+, CD8+, or CD8+CD57+ T cells (not recorded which) from PBMCs. The source is a human donor in good health, serving as a control. V is TRBV20-1 and J is TRBJ2-5. The CDR3 region is CSARGIGET.